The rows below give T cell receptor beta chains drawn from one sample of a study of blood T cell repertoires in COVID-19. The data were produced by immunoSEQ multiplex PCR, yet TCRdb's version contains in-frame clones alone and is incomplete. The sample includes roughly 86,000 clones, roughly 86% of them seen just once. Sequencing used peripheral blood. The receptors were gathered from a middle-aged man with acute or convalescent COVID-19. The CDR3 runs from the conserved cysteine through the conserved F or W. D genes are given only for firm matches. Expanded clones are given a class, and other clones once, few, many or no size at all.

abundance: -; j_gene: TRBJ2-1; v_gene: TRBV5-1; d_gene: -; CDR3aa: CASSLVGPPDYNEQFF; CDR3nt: TGCGCCAGCAGCTTGGTGGGGCCCCCGGATTACAATGAGCAGTTCTTC
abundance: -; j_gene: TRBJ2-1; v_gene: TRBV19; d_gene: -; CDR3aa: CASSITGRDEQFF; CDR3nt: TGTGCCAGTAGTATAACAGGGCGTGATGAGCAGTTCTTC
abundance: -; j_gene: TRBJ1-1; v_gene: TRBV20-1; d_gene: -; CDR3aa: CSASGPGWSTEAFF; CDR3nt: TGCAGTGCTAGTGGGCCAGGGTGGAGCACTGAAGCTTTCTTT
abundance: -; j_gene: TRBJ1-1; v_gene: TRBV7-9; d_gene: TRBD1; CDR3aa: CASSSGTVEAFF; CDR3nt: TGTGCCAGCAGCTCCGGGACAGTTGAAGCTTTCTTT
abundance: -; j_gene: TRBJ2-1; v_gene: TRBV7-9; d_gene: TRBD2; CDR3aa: CASSLVGGSYNEQFF; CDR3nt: TGTGCCAGCAGCTTAGTGGGGGGGTCCTACAATGAGCAGTTCTTC
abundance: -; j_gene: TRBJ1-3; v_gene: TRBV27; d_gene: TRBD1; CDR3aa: CASSETTGAHSGNTIYF; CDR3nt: TGTGCCAGCAGTGAAACGACAGGGGCCCACTCTGGAAACACCATATATTTT
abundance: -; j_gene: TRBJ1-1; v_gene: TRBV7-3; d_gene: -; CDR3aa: CASSLWGGAVTEAFF; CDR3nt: TGTGCCAGCAGCTTGTGGGGGGGCGCGGTCACTGAAGCTTTCTTT
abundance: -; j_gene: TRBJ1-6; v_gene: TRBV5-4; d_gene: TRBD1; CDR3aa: CASSTRQGAGSPLHF; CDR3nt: TGTGCCAGCAGCACCAGACAGGGTGCCGGTTCACCCCTCCACTTT
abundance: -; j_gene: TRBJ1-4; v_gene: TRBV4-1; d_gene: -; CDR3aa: CASSQSGAGVTSNEKLFF; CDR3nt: TGCGCCAGCAGCCAATCGGGTGCCGGAGTCACTAGTAATGAAAAACTGTTTTTT
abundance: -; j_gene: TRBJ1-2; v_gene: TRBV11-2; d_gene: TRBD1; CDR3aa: CASSPRTGGTPGGYTF; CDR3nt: TGTGCCAGCAGCCCACGGACAGGGGGGACCCCTGGTGGCTACACCTTC
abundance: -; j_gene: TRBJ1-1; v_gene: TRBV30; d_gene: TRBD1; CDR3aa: CAWRDRADTEAFF; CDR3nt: TGTGCCTGGAGGGACAGGGCAGACACTGAAGCTTTCTTT
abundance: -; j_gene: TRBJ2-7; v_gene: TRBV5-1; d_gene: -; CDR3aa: CASSLTVGDEQYF; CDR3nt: TGCGCCAGCAGCTTGACAGTGGGCGACGAGCAGTACTTC
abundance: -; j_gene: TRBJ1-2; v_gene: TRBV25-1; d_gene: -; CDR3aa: CASSVGGDLDGYTF; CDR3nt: TGTGCCAGCAGTGTTGGGGGGGACCTTGATGGCTACACCTTC
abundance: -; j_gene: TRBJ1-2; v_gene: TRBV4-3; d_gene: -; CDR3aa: CASSQGGLGAGYTF; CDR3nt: TGCGCCAGCAGCCAAGGGGGCCTTGGGGCTGGCTACACCTTC
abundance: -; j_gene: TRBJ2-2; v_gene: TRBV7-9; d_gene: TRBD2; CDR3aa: CASSSMLPGLAGATGELFF; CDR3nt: TGTGCCAGCAGCTCCATGCTCCCGGGACTAGCGGGGGCAACCGGGGAGCTGTTTTTT
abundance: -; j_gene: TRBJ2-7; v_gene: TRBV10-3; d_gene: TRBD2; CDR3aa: CAISDTGLAGPEQYF; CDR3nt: TGTGCCATCAGTGACACCGGACTAGCGGGCCCCGAGCAGTACTTC
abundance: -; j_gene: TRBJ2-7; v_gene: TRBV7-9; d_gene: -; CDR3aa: CASSFGGGQYEQYF; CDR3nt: TGTGCCAGCAGCTTTGGAGGGGGCCAGTACGAGCAGTACTTC
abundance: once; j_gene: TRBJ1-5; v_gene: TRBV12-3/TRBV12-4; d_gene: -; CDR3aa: CASSLRGNQPQHF; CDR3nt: TGTGCCAGCAGTTTACGGGGCAATCAGCCCCAGCATTTT
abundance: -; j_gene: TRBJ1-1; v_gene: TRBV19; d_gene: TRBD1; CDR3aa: CASSRDRVRAFF; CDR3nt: TGTGCCAGTAGTCGGGACAGGGTTCGAGCTTTCTTT
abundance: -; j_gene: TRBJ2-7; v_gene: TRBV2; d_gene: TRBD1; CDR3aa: CASSLDRLSYEQYF; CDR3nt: TGTGCCAGCAGTCTGGACAGGCTTTCCTACGAGCAGTACTTC
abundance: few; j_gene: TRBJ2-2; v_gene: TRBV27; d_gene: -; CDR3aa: CASSLEVSGELFF; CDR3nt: TGTGCCAGCAGTTTAGAGGTTTCCGGGGAGCTGTTTTTT
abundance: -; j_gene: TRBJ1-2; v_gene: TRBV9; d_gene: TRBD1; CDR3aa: CASSVGGQGLNGYTF; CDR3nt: TGTGCCAGCAGCGTGGGGGGACAGGGCTTAAATGGCTACACCTTC
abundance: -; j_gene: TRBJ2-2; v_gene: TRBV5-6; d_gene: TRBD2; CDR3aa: CASSSLAGGDTGELFF; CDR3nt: TGTGCCAGCAGTTCACTAGCGGGAGGAGACACCGGGGAGCTGTTTTTT
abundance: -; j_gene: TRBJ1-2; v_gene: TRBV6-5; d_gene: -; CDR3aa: CASSSTGRIYGYTF; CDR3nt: TGTGCCAGCAGTTCCACAGGGCGAATCTATGGCTACACCTTC
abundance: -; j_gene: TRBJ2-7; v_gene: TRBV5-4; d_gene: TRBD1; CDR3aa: CASSDTGGLREQYF; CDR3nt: TGTGCCAGCAGCGATACAGGGGGCTTGAGGGAGCAGTACTTC
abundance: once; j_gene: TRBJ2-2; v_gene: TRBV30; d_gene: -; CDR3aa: CAWSGNRKDTGELFF; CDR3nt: TGTGCCTGGAGTGGTAACAGGAAGGACACCGGGGAGCTGTTTTTT
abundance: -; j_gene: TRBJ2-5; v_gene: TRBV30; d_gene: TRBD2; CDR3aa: CAWSGTSFETQYF; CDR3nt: TGTGCCTGGAGTGGGACTAGCTTTGAGACCCAGTACTTC
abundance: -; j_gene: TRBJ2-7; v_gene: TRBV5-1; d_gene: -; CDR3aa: CASRRDFYEQYF; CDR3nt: TGCGCCAGCAGACGGGACTTCTACGAGCAGTACTTC
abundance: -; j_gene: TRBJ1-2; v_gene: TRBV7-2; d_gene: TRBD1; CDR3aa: CASSLAGTGIGYGYTF; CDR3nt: TGTGCCAGCAGCTTGGCCGGGACAGGGATCGGCTATGGCTACACCTTC
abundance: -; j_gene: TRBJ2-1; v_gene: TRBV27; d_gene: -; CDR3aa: CASSLRHEQFF; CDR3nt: TGTGCCAGCAGTTTGAGGCATGAGCAGTTCTTC
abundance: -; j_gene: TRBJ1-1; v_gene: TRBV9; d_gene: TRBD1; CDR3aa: CASSVEGRGSGTEAFF; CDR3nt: TGTGCCAGCAGCGTAGAGGGCAGGGGGAGTGGCACTGAAGCTTTCTTT
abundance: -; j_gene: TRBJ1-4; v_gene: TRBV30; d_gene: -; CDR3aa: CAWKRGTNEKLFF; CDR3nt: TGTGCCTGGAAAAGGGGAACTAATGAAAAACTGTTTTTT
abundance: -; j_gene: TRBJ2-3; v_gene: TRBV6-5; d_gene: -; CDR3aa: CATLSREADTQYF; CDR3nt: TGTGCCACCCTATCCAGGGAGGCAGATACGCAGTATTTT
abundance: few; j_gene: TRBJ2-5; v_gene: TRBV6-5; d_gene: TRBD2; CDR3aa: CASSYDPSGGETQYF; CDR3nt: TGTGCCAGCAGTTACGACCCTAGCGGGGGTGAGACCCAGTACTTC